This T cell receptor beta chain is drawn from a study of metastatic and nonmetastatic thyroid tumors. TCRdb reprocessed the PCR reads via MiXCR. The table has roughly 10,000 clones, roughly a third seen once. This clone occurred a few times. Every patient underwent thyroid surgery untreated. The clonotype was recovered from a female donor with papillary thyroid cancer or a benign thyroid nodule (not recorded which). Some clones in this sample may be carry-over from other donors' samples. What was sequenced was tumor tissue.

The CDR3 loop reads CASSYLGSLAGGYEQYF. The CDR3 bases are TGTGCCAGCAGTTACTTGGGGAGCCTAGCGGGAGGCTACGAGCAGTACTTC. V gene TRBV6-6 combines with J gene TRBJ2-7, with 11 positions matching TRBD2. This CDR3 is built from 17 residues. The J segment lost 3 bases and the V segment lost 1 base, leaving 8 bases of the junction unmatched. Germline CDR1 is MNHNY and CDR2 is SVGAGI (reference sequence).